This T cell receptor (beta chain) was documented in a study of cytomegalovirus exposure and HLA in healthy donors. Whole-study findings and limits: Later on, a genetic analysis was performed. It linked a missense variant in DCLRE1C with V- and J-gene trimming of TCR beta.

The CDR3 contains 12 residues. Deletions cut 1 base from V and 6 bases from J, with 10 bases between. CDR1 is GTSNPN and CDR2 is SVGIG in the germline V gene (reference sequence). Concerning this clone: Its antigen is as yet unknown.

60 Vbeta and 13 Jbeta primers were used in PCR. Some clones are missing from TCRdb's copy, which holds only in-frame ones; the method was immunoSEQ multiplex PCR. The table includes under 65,000 clones, around 80% detected once. This sequence was found in a man aged 25-45 years in good health and CMV-seropositive. Material: PBMCs. The J gene is TRBJ2-7, the V gene TRBV30, with a weak D call TRBD1 (6 bases). The CDR3 is CAWSGQVGEQYF. DNA for the CDR3: TGTGCCTGGAGTGGACAGGTAGGCGAGCAGTACTTC.